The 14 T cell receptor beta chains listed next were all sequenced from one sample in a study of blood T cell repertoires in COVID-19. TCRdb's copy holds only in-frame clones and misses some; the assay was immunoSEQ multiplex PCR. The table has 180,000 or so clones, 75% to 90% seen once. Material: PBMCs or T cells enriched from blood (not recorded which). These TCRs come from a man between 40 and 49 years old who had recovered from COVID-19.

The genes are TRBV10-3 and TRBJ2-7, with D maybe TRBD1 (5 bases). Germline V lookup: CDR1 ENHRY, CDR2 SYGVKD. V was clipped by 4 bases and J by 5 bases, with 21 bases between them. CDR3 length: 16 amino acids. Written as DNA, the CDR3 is TGTGCCATCAGTGGGCAGGGAATTATCGAAGGAGACGAGCAGTACTTC. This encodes CAISGQGIIEGDEQYF.

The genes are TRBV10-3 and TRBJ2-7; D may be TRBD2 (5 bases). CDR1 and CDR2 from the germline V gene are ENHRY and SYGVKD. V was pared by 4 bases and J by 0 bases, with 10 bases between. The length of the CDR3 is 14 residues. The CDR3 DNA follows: TGTGCCATCAGTGGGGTGGGGAGCTCCTACGAGCAGTACTTC. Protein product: CAISGVGSSYEQYF.

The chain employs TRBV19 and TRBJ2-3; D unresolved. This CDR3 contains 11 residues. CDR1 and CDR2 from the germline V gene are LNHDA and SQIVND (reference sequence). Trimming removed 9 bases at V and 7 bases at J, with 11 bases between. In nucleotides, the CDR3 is TGTGCCAGCCGAGAGGAGTATACGCAGTATTTT. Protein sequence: CASREEYTQYF.

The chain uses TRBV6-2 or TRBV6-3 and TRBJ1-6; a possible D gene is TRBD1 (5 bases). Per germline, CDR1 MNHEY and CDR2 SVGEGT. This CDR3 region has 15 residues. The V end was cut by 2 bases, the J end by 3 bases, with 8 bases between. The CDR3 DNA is TGTGCCAGCAGTTACCGGGGGGTCTATAATTCACCCCTCCACTTT. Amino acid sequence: CASSYRGVYNSPLHF.

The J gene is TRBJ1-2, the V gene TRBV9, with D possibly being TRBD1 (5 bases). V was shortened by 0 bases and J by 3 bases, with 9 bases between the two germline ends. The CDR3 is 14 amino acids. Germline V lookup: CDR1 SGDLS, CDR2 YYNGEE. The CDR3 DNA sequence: TGTGCCAGCAGCGTAGGTCAGGGTCACTATGGCTACACCTTC. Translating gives CASSVGQGHYGYTF.

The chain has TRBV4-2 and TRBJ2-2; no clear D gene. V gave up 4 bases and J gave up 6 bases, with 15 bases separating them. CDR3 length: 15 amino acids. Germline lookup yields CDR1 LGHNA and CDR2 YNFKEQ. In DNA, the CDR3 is TGTGCCAGCAGCCGGTCTCCGACATCTCCCGGGGAGCTGTTTTTT. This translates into CASSRSPTSPGELFF.

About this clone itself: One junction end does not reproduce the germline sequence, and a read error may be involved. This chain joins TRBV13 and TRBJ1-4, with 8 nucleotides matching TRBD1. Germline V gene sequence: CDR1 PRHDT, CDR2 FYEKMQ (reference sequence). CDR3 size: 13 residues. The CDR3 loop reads CASSLRGQGAFAF. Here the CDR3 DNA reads TGTGCCAGCAGCTTAAGAGGGCAGGGGGCTTTCGCTTTT. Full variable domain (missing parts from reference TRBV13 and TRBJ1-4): AAGVIQSPRHLIKEKRETATLKCYPIPRHDTVYWYQQGPGQDPQFLISFYEKMQSDKGSIPDRFSAQQFSDYHSELNMSSLELGDSALYFCASSLRGQGAFAFGSGTQLSVL.

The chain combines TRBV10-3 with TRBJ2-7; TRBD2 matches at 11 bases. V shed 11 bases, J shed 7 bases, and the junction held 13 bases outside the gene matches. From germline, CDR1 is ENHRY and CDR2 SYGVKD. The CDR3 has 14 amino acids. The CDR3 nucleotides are TGTGCCGTGTCCTCTAGCGGGGGGACGCGGGAGCAGTACTTC. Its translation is CAVSSSGGTREQYF.

CDR3 bases: TGCAGCGTCTCTCCCCGTTTGGGAGACTATGGCTACACCTTC. Protein: CSVSPRLGDYGYTF. The genes are TRBV29-1 and TRBJ1-2; no clear D. This CDR3 has 14 amino acids. V was trimmed by 6 bases and J by 3 bases, leaving 17 bases between them. Germline V CDR1 and CDR2: SQVTM, ANQGSEA.

This CDR3 is CASSHGGAVFDEKLFF. In nucleotides, the CDR3 is TGTGCCAGCAGCCATGGAGGGGCGGTCTTTGATGAAAAACTGTTTTTT. J is TRBJ1-4 and V is TRBV3-1 (or the pseudogene TRBV3-2); D perhaps matches TRBD1 (5 bases). CDR1 is LGHDT and CDR2 is YNNKEL in the germline V gene (reference sequence). V was cut by 3 bases and J by 6 bases, with 17 bases left in between. This CDR3 is 16 amino acids long.

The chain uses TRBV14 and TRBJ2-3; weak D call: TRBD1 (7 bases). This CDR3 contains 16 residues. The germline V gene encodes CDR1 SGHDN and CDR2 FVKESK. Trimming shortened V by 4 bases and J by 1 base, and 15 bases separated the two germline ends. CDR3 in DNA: TGTGCCAGCAGCCTCAGGGGGGCGGTGGGCACAGATACGCAGTATTTT. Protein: CASSLRGAVGTDTQYF.

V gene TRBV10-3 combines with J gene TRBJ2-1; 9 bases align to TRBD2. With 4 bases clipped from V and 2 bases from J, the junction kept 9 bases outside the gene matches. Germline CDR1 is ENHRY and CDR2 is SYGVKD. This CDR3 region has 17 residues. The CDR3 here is CAISVSGSGGTYNEQFF. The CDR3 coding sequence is TGTGCCATCAGTGTAAGTGGAAGCGGGGGGACCTACAATGAGCAGTTCTTC.

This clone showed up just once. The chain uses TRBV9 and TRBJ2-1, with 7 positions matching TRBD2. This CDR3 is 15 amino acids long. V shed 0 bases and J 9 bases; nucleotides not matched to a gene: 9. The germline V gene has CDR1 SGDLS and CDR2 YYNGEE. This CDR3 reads CASSVEGRGYREQFF. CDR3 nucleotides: TGTGCCAGCAGCGTAGAAGGGCGGGGGTACCGTGAGCAGTTCTTC.

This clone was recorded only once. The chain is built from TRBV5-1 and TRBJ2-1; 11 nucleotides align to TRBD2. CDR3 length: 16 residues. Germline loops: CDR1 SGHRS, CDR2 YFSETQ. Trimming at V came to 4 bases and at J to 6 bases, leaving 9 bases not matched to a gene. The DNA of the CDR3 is TGCGCCAGCAGCACATTAGCGGGAGGGCCGTTCAATGAGCAGTTCTTC. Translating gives CASSTLAGGPFNEQFF.